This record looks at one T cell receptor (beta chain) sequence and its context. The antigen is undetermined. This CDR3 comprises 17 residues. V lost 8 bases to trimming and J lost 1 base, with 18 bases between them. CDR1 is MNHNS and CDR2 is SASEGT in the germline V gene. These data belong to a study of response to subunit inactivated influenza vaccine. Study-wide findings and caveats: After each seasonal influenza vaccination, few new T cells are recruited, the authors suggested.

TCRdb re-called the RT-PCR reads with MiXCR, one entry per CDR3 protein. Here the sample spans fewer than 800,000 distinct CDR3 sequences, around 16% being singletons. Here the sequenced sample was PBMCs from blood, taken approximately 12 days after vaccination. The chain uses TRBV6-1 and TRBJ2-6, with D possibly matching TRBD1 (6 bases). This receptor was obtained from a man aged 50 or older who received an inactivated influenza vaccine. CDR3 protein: CASRPVMGASGANVLTF. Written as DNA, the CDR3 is TGTGCCAGCCGTCCGGTAATGGGGGCGTCTGGGGCCAACGTCCTGACTTTC.